These 23 T cell receptor beta chains came from one sample sequenced in a study of T-cell reconstitution after alpha-beta-depleted transplantation in children (dated by TCRdb to the mid-2010s). The library was obtained by PCR. Sequencing was performed on an Illumina HiSeq 2500. TCR libraries were prepared with molecular barcoding, using unique molecular identifiers to normalize TCRbeta repertoire quantification. Clones were called with MiXCR by TCRdb after fastp trimmed the public reads at Q25, and only in-frame beta chains were retained. Rows merge per CDR3 protein into single entries with the most common DNA and genes. The sample profile shows fewer than 700,000 distinct CDR3 sequences; roughly 13% of them were found once. The ten largest clones add up to about 2% of the sample. What this sample's treatment or condition label stands for: allogeneic hematopoietic cell transplantation with graft depleted of TCRalphabeta T cells and CD19 B cells.

The specimen was PBMCs, mostly from graft donor cells, collected 360 days after TCRalphabeta/CD19-depleted stem cell transplant. The receptor set was obtained from a male patient between 10 and 17 years old who had a stem cell transplant for acute myeloid leukemia, so the T cells may come from the graft donor.

This clonotype was counted ten times or more. This sequence joins TRBV29-1 and TRBJ2-3; no firm D call. V was trimmed by 6 bases and J by 4 bases, leaving 11 bases between them. CDR3 length: 12 residues. In germline, CDR1 is SQVTM, CDR2 ANQGSEA. CDR3 bases: TGCAGCGTGACGGACCAGTCAGATACGCAGTATTTT. As protein: CSVTDQSDTQYF.

As to this clonotype: At one end the junction does not follow the germline gene, possibly because of a read error. The chain uses TRBV20-1 and TRBJ2-5, with 7 bases aligning to TRBD1. The CDR3 covers 16 residues. The V gene's germline CDR1 is DFQATT and CDR2 SNEGSKA (reference sequence). The CDR3 region is CCARGAGTAYQETQYF. The CDR3 nucleotides are TGCTGTGCTAGAGGAGCCGGGACAGCGTACCAAGAGACCCAGTACTTC.

This chain links TRBV7-2 with TRBJ2-7, with D possibly matching TRBD2 (5 bases). Trimming shortened V by 2 bases and J by 3 bases, and 14 bases separated the two germline ends. Germline CDR1 SGHTA, CDR2 FQGNSA. CDR3 length: 15 amino acids. CDR3 protein: CASSLIAGADYEQYF. In DNA, the CDR3 is TGTGCCAGCAGCTTAATCGCGGGCGCCGACTACGAGCAGTACTTC.

In its sample, this clonotype was seen a few times. V usage is TRBV6-5 and J usage is TRBJ1-5; 12 bases fit TRBD1. The CDR3 spans 17 residues. Germline trimming cut 10 bases from V and 2 bases from J; bases unmatched to any gene: 12. CDR1 and CDR2 (germline): MNHEY, SVGAGI. CDR3 loop: CATGIGTGGVGNQPQHF. As DNA, the CDR3 is TGTGCCACCGGGATCGGGACAGGGGGCGTAGGCAATCAGCCCCAGCATTTT.

The genes are TRBV24-1 and TRBJ1-1; D is possibly TRBD1 (6 bases). Per germline, CDR1 KGHDR and CDR2 SFDVKD. V lost 2 bases, J lost 7 bases, and 16 bases lay in between. This CDR3 has 15 amino acids. CDR3 nucleotides: TGTGCCACCAGTGATTCCTCGGGGGCCCCAGGTGAAGCTTTCTTT. It translates to CATSDSSGAPGEAFF.

This clonotype occurred a few times. This chain connects TRBV21-1 to TRBJ1-5; the table's D call, TRBD1, was not checked against the DNA. TRBV21-1 counts as a pseudogene. There are 16 residues in the CDR3. DNA of the CDR3: TGTGCCAGCAGCCCGGGACAGGGTTCGGGCAATCAGCCCCAGCATTTT. Translated, it gives CASSPGQGSGNQPQHF.

This clonotype was recorded a few times. The gene calls are TRBV20-1 and TRBJ2-7; D is unclear. CDR1 is DFQATT and CDR2 is SNEGSKA in the germline V gene (reference sequence). The CDR3 sequence is 15 residues long. Trimming shortened V by 0 bases and J by 4 bases, and 16 bases separated the two germline ends. The CDR3 loop is CSARDGYAFKYEQYF. CDR3 bases: TGCAGTGCTAGAGATGGGTACGCCTTCAAATACGAGCAGTACTTC.

V usage is TRBV9 and J usage is TRBJ2-5; 8 positions agree with TRBD2. J lost 5 bases, V lost 0 bases, and 9 bases had no gene match. Germline values: CDR1 SGDLS, CDR2 YYNGEE. The CDR3 is made up of 16 amino acids. CDR3 sequence: CASSVGDSGIGETQYF. The CDR3 DNA follows: TGTGCCAGCAGCGTAGGCGATAGCGGGATCGGCGAGACCCAGTACTTC.

This clonotype showed up just a few times. V usage is TRBV20-1 and J usage is TRBJ2-5; 8 bases match TRBD1. V dropped 0 bases and J dropped 5; count of bases not matched to a gene: 5. Germline V lookup: CDR1 DFQATT, CDR2 SNEGSKA (reference sequence). This CDR3 is built from 14 residues. Here the CDR3 DNA reads TGCAGTGCTAGAGATGACAGGGGCGCGGAGACCCAGTACTTC. Encoded protein: CSARDDRGAETQYF.

This chain uses TRBV3-1 with TRBJ2-7; 7 bases agree with TRBD1. The CDR3 consists of 15 residues. Germline CDR1 LGHDT, CDR2 YNNKEL (reference sequence). With V trimmed by 4 bases and J by 5 bases, 11 bases remained unmatched. CDR3 bases: TGTGCCAGCAGCCGCCTCGACAGGGTAGTCCACGAGCAGTACTTC. This codes for CASSRLDRVVHEQYF.

Many counts were recorded for this clonotype. The chain carries TRBV6-2 or TRBV6-3 and TRBJ2-3; TRBD2 agrees at 16 bases. J gave up 11 bases and V 5 bases, and 7 bases lay outside the gene matches. Germline values: CDR1 MNHEY, CDR2 SVGEGT. The CDR3 consists of 15 residues. CDR3 loop: CASSPPGLAGGMQYF. CDR3 DNA sequence: TGTGCCAGCAGTCCTCCGGGACTAGCGGGAGGGATGCAGTATTTT.

The rearrangement joins TRBV28 to TRBJ2-7; D assignment may be TRBD1 or TRBD2 (5 bases each). The germline V gene encodes CDR1 MDHEN and CDR2 SYDVKM. The CDR3 consists of 15 residues. V lost 1 base to trimming and J lost 2 bases, with 12 bases between them. Here the CDR3 reads CASSLLWDHPYEQYF. The CDR3 DNA reads TGTGCCAGCAGTTTATTATGGGACCACCCCTACGAGCAGTACTTC.

The gene calls are TRBV4-2 and TRBJ2-1; 7 bases match TRBD2. V trimming: 0 bases; J trimming: 8 bases; junction bases outside the gene matches: 10. The V gene's germline CDR1 is LGHNA and CDR2 YNFKEQ. CDR3 length: 16 amino acids. The CDR3 protein is CASSQDVATSIYEQFF. CDR3 DNA sequence: TGTGCCAGCAGCCAAGATGTCGCGACTAGCATCTATGAGCAGTTCTTC.

This clonotype was picked up a small number of times. The V call is TRBV24-1, the J call TRBJ1-1, with TRBD1 identical over 7 bases. CDR1 and CDR2 (germline): KGHDR, SFDVKD. The CDR3 consists of 14 residues. The trim removed 4 bases at V and 1 base at J, leaving 2 bases unmatched. CDR3 sequence reads: CATSETGENTEAFF. The CDR3 DNA reads TGTGCCACCAGTGAAACAGGGGAGAACACTGAAGCTTTCTTT.

V gene TRBV15 combines with J gene TRBJ2-2, with 7 bases matching TRBD1. Germline V gene sequence: CDR1 LNHNV, CDR2 YYDKDF (reference sequence). This CDR3 region has 15 residues. V lost 5 bases and J lost 3; bases outside the gene matches: 6. The CDR3 sequence: CATSRGQSYTGELFF. The CDR3 bases are TGTGCCACCAGCCGGGGACAGTCCTACACCGGGGAGCTGTTTTTT.

This clonotype was observed a few times. The chain uses TRBV27 and TRBJ2-7, with D unresolved. This CDR3 comprises 14 residues. Germline CDR1 is MNHEY and CDR2 is SMNVEV (reference sequence). Between the trimmed V and J ends, which lost 6 bases and 6 bases, there was a span of 18 bases. The CDR3 loop is CASRRTTRLGEQYF. The CDR3 DNA sequence: TGTGCCAGCAGACGAACCACGAGGCTAGGCGAGCAGTACTTC.

This clonotype has more than one count but fewer than ten. The chain is built from TRBV29-1 and TRBJ1-5, with 10 bases aligning to TRBD1. Looked up from germline, CDR1 is SQVTM and CDR2 is ANQGSEA. The CDR3 has 13 residues. The V gene end was trimmed by 6 bases and the J gene end by 4 bases; junction bases not matched to a gene: 3. This CDR3 is CSVGTGANQPQHF. The CDR3, as DNA: TGCAGCGTAGGGACAGGGGCTAATCAGCCCCAGCATTTT.

At least ten counts were recorded for this clonotype. The V and J genes are TRBV27 and TRBJ2-7; D unresolved. Germline V CDR1 and CDR2: MNHEY, SMNVEV (reference sequence). The CDR3 runs 14 residues. V was clipped by 5 bases and J by 6 bases, with 17 bases between them. The CDR3 DNA is TGTGCCAGCAGTCTACTACCCTGGGTAAGCGAGCAGTACTTC. It codes for CASSLLPWVSEQYF.

This CDR3 reads CASSYSGGTSYEQYF. DNA for the CDR3: TGTGCCAGCAGTTACTCGGGAGGTACCTCCTACGAGCAGTACTTC. The chain has TRBV6-5 and TRBJ2-7, with D perhaps matching TRBD2 (6 bases). The germline gives CDR1 MNHEY, CDR2 SVGAGI. The V end lost 0 bases, the J end lost 0 bases, and 9 bases lay between the germline ends. This CDR3 is 15 amino acids long.

This chain joins TRBV7-8 and TRBJ2-3; 12 bases line up with TRBD2. V lost 0 bases and J lost 6; bases outside the gene matches: 4. This CDR3 has 16 residues. Germline V gives CDR1 SGHVS, CDR2 FQNEAQ. The CDR3 is CASSLALAGGGDTQYF. DNA of the CDR3: TGTGCCAGCAGCTTAGCTCTAGCGGGGGGGGGTGATACGCAGTATTTT.

This clonotype was recorded many times. This rearrangement joins TRBV29-1 to TRBJ1-2, with 7 bases identical to TRBD1. Germline CDR1 and CDR2: SQVTM and ANQGSEA. J gave up 5 bases and V 3 bases, and 18 bases lay outside the gene matches. CDR3 length equals 17 residues. The CDR3 DNA reads as TGCAGCGTTGACAACAAGTGGGCAGGGGGACGTTCGTATGGCTACACCTTC. Its translation: CSVDNKWAGGRSYGYTF.

This chain links TRBV7-3 with TRBJ2-1; D is unresolved. The CDR3 consists of 17 residues. The ends were cut back, 5 bases at V and 0 bases at J, with 17 bases in the middle. Germline-derived CDR1 and CDR2 are SGHTA and FQGTGA. The CDR3 DNA follows: TGTGCCAGCAGCCGGTTCTTAAGAGGCAGCTCCTACAATGAGCAGTTCTTC. Residues: CASSRFLRGSSYNEQFF.

The gene calls are TRBV6-2 or TRBV6-3 and TRBJ2-1; the D is unclear. The CDR3 extends over 14 amino acids. Per the germline V gene, CDR1 is MNHEY and CDR2 is SVGEGT. V gave up 2 bases and J gave up 5 bases, with 10 bases separating them. CDR3 in amino acids: CASSYEAIHNEQFF. As DNA, the CDR3 is TGTGCCAGCAGTTACGAGGCTATCCACAATGAGCAGTTCTTC.